Shown below are 23 T cell receptor beta chains from a single sample sequenced in a study of blood T cell repertoires in COVID-19. TCRdb's table, derived via immunoSEQ multiplex PCR, lists solely in-frame clones and lacks some. The table shows a few hundred thousand clones, with 87% occurring only once. Sample: peripheral blood. These receptors all stem from a man between 60 and 70 years old who had recovered from COVID-19.

This sequence joins TRBV9 and TRBJ2-2, with a weak D call TRBD1 (6 bases). Germline V gene data show CDR1 as SGDLS and CDR2 as YYNGEE. The CDR3 runs to 15 residues. Trimming stripped 1 base from V and 5 bases from J, with 12 bases between. The CDR3 loop reads CASSVTGYVTGELFF. The CDR3 DNA reads as TGTGCCAGCAGCGTAACAGGGTATGTGACCGGGGAGCTGTTTTTT.

The chain links TRBV18 to TRBJ2-2; 9 bases are a match to TRBD2. The V gene's germline CDR1 is KGHSH and CDR2 LQKENI. The CDR3 is made up of 16 amino acids. The V gene end was trimmed by 1 base and the J gene end by 4 bases; junction bases not matched to a gene: 4. CDR3 amino acids: CASSPQPSGATGELFF. As DNA, the CDR3 is TGTGCCAGCTCACCACAGCCTAGCGGGGCCACCGGGGAGCTGTTTTTT.

J is TRBJ2-3 and V is TRBV30, with TRBD2 as a possible D gene (6 bases). Trimming shortened V by 0 bases and J by 7 bases, and 23 bases separated the two germline ends. This CDR3 has 17 residues. Germline CDR1 GTSNPN, CDR2 SVGIG (reference sequence). CDR3 DNA: TGTGCCTGGAGTGTACGGGACTTCCTAATCACATCCCATACGCAGTATTTT. Translation: CAWSVRDFLITSHTQYF.

The gene calls are TRBV3-1 (or the pseudogene TRBV3-2) and TRBJ2-7; TRBD2 matches 10 bases. V dropped 9 bases and J dropped 7; count of bases not matched to a gene: 9. The CDR3 runs to 13 residues. CDR1 LGHDT and CDR2 YNNKEL come from the germline V gene (reference sequence). The CDR3 coding sequence is TGTGCCAGTCGGGAACTAGCGGGATTTGAGCAGTACTTC. Protein product: CASRELAGFEQYF.

The chain couples TRBV2 to TRBJ1-3, with 9 bases that match TRBD1. CDR1 and CDR2 (germline): SNHLY, FYNNEI. The J segment lost 4 bases and the V segment lost 6 bases, leaving 7 bases of the junction unmatched. The CDR3 is 15 residues long. For the CDR3, the DNA is TGTGCCAGCAGCCCGGGACAGGGAAGCGGAAACACCATATATTTT. It translates to CASSPGQGSGNTIYF. Using reference TRBV2 and TRBJ1-3 for the parts outside the CDR3, the full variable domain is EPEVTQTPSHQVTQMGQEVILRCVPISNHLYFYWYRQILGQKVEFLVSFYNNEISEKSEIFDDQFSVERPDGSNFTLKIRSTKLEDSAMYFCASSPGQGSGNTIYFGEGSWLTVV.

The CDR3 reads CASSSLPAGSSYNEQFF. The CDR3 nucleotides read TGCGCCAGCAGTTCCCTCCCCGCGGGTAGCTCCTACAATGAGCAGTTCTTC. This rearrangement joins TRBV10-1 to TRBJ2-1; TRBD2 might be the D (5 bases). The V end lost 5 bases, the J end lost 0 bases, and 17 bases lay between the germline ends. This CDR3 comprises 17 residues. Germline CDR1 WNHNN, CDR2 SYGVQD (reference sequence).

CDR3 DNA sequence: TGTGCCAGCAGCCTAGCGGGGGGGTACGAGCAGTACTTC. Translating gives CASSLAGGYEQYF. The chain is built from TRBV7-3 and TRBJ2-7; 12 bases are a match to TRBD2. Germline CDR1 reads SGHTA; CDR2 reads FQGTGA. V shed 5 bases and J 4 bases; nucleotides not matched to a gene: 0. The CDR3 consists of 13 residues.

The DNA of the CDR3 is TGCGCCAGCAGCTTGACAGGGACAGGGGGTGGTGAAAAACTGTTTTTT. Amino acid sequence: CASSLTGTGGGEKLFF. The genes are TRBV5-1 and TRBJ1-4, with 11 bases identical to TRBD1. Germline CDR1 SGHRS, CDR2 YFSETQ. The CDR3 covers 16 residues. Germline trimming cut 1 base from V and 7 bases from J; bases unmatched to any gene: 6.

The chain is built from TRBV9 and TRBJ2-1; a weak D match, TRBD2 (6 bases). The germline V gene encodes CDR1 SGDLS and CDR2 YYNGEE. This CDR3 region has 16 residues. V was pared by 4 bases and J by 5 bases, with 19 bases between. The DNA for the CDR3 is TGTGCCAGCAGCCCCCGGCTGGAGGGGTGGCACAATGAGCAGTTCTTC. Its translation: CASSPRLEGWHNEQFF. Complete variable domain (other parts from reference TRBV9 and TRBJ2-1): DSGVTQTPKHLITATGQRVTLRCSPRSGDLSVYWYQQSLDQGLQFLIQYYNGEERAKGNILERFSAQQFPDLHSELNLSSLELGDSALYFCASSPRLEGWHNEQFFGPGTRLTVL.

The J gene is TRBJ2-3, the V gene TRBV29-1; possibly TRBD1 for D (6 bases). The CDR3 extends over 13 amino acids. The ends were cut back, 3 bases at V and 4 bases at J, with 11 bases in the middle. The germline gives CDR1 SQVTM, CDR2 ANQGSEA. This CDR3 is CSVEWQGSDTQYF. CDR3 DNA sequence: TGCAGCGTTGAGTGGCAGGGGTCAGATACGCAGTATTTT.

CDR3 sequence (DNA): TGTGCCAGCAGCCGGGACAGGGGGAATCAGCCCCAGCATTTT. Protein sequence: CASSRDRGNQPQHF. The chain employs TRBV7-2 and TRBJ1-5; 11 bases match TRBD1. Trimming took 5 bases from V and 4 from J; bases not matched to a gene: 1. This CDR3 contains 14 residues. From germline, CDR1 is SGHTA and CDR2 FQGNSA.

The rearrangement uses TRBV5-6 and TRBJ2-5; a weak D match, TRBD1 (5 bases). Germline CDR1 and CDR2: SGHDT and YYEEEE. The CDR3 contains 13 residues. Trimming removed 3 bases at V and 11 bases at J, with 17 bases between. The CDR3 sequence: CASSSYDGAGQYF. The CDR3 DNA reads as TGTGCCAGCAGCTCCTATGATGGGGCAGGGCAGTACTTC.

The J gene is TRBJ2-7, the V gene TRBV5-1, with 13 bases identical to TRBD2. CDR1 is SGHRS and CDR2 is YFSETQ in the germline V gene. The V segment lost 5 bases and the J segment 5 bases; nucleotides outside the gene matches: 10. The CDR3 loop spans 16 amino acids. CDR3 nucleotide sequence: TGCGCCAGCAGTTTCGGACTAGCGGGGGCTCGGGACGAGCAGTACTTC. This gives the protein CASSFGLAGARDEQYF.

J is TRBJ1-6 and V is TRBV28, with D possibly being TRBD1 (6 bases). Germline CDR1 and CDR2: MDHEN and SYDVKM. This CDR3 has 14 amino acids. V gave up 6 bases and J gave up 9 bases, with 15 bases separating them. The CDR3 bases are TGTGCCAGCAGCACCGGGACAATCCGTTCACCCCTCCACTTT. This encodes CASSTGTIRSPLHF.

The V gene is TRBV27, the J gene TRBJ2-7; the D gene is possibly TRBD2 (6 bases). Germline V lookup: CDR1 MNHEY, CDR2 SMNVEV (reference sequence). V lost 6 bases to trimming and J lost 6 bases, with 15 bases between them. This CDR3 has 13 residues. The CDR3 reads CASSSTRSSEQYF. The CDR3 DNA sequence: TGTGCCAGCAGCTCGACTAGATCGAGCGAGCAGTACTTC.

Here the CDR3 DNA reads TGTGCCAGCAGCCTCAGACTAGCGGGGCCACTGGTCAATGAGCAGTTCTTC. This encodes CASSLRLAGPLVNEQFF. The chain employs TRBV3-1 (or the pseudogene TRBV3-2) and TRBJ2-1, with TRBD2 identical over 11 bases. V shed 4 bases and J 6 bases; nucleotides not matched to a gene: 11. This CDR3 has 17 residues. Germline CDR1 and CDR2: LGHDT and YNNKEL (reference sequence).

The CDR3 sequence is CASSVRRQGANTGELFF. In nucleotides, the CDR3 is TGTGCCAGCAGCGTACGGAGACAGGGGGCGAACACCGGGGAGCTGTTTTTT. The chain employs TRBV9 and TRBJ2-2, with TRBD1 matching over 9 bases. The V gene's germline CDR1 is SGDLS and CDR2 YYNGEE. The CDR3 length is 17 residues. After removal of 1 base from V and 0 bases from J, the junction contained 4 bases not matched to a gene.

The chain couples TRBV19 to TRBJ1-5, with a tentative D call TRBD1 (5 bases). Deletions cut 8 bases from V and 3 bases from J, with 14 bases between. The CDR3 is made up of 14 amino acids. CDR1 is LNHDA, CDR2 SQIVND, per germline (reference sequence). The CDR3 reads CASSRGGHNQPQHF. The CDR3 DNA is TGTGCCAGTTCAAGGGGTGGACACAATCAGCCCCAGCATTTT.

The chain carries TRBV10-3 and TRBJ2-7; 9 nucleotides match TRBD1. The V gene's germline CDR1 is ENHRY and CDR2 SYGVKD. The J segment lost 5 bases and the V segment lost 7 bases, leaving 6 bases of the junction unmatched. This CDR3 region has 13 residues. CDR3 DNA: TGTGCCATCAAGGGGACAGGGTCCAACGAGCAGTACTTC. It yields the protein CAIKGTGSNEQYF.

V and J are TRBV7-3 and TRBJ2-2; no clear D. CDR1 and CDR2 from the germline V gene are SGHTA and FQGTGA. The CDR3 contains 13 residues. V shed 2 bases and J shed 4 bases, with 5 bases lying between them. CDR3 region: CASSLGSTGELFF. The CDR3, as DNA: TGTGCCAGCAGCTTAGGTAGCACCGGGGAGCTGTTTTTT.

The CDR3 here is CASSQDPGQGASNSPLHF. The CDR3 nucleotides read TGTGCCAGCAGCCAAGATCCGGGACAGGGGGCTTCTAATTCACCCCTCCACTTT. The J gene is TRBJ1-6, the V gene TRBV3-1 (or the pseudogene TRBV3-2), with 12 nucleotides matching TRBD1. After removal of 0 bases from V and 6 bases from J, the junction contained 6 bases not matched to a gene. There are 18 residues in the CDR3. Germline V lookup: CDR1 LGHDT, CDR2 YNNKEL (reference sequence).

The V call is TRBV19, the J call TRBJ1-5, with D hard to call. Trimming took off 2 bases at V and 4 bases at J, with 12 bases between the two ends. The germline V gene has CDR1 LNHDA and CDR2 SQIVND (reference sequence). The CDR3 has 15 residues. This chain's CDR3 is CASSITAGRNQPQHF. CDR3 DNA sequence: TGTGCCAGTAGTATAACGGCAGGTAGGAATCAGCCCCAGCATTTT.

This chain links TRBV24-1 with TRBJ2-5, with D maybe TRBD2 (5 bases). The V end was cut by 5 bases, the J end by 5 bases, with 11 bases between. Germline CDR1 is KGHDR and CDR2 is SFDVKD. The CDR3 spans 13 residues. Here the CDR3 DNA reads TGTGCCACCAGTGGTCCGGGCGGGGAGACCCAGTACTTC. Its protein product is CATSGPGGETQYF.